This TCR beta chain came from a study of spatial heterogeneity in lung cancer. In the study overall: Beta-chain sequences consistently outnumbered alpha-chain sequences in detection. The study observed each unique TCR and UMI combination more than ten times on average in raw reads.

The time point denotes: sample taken at primary tumor resection. In each case, whole RNA from tumor, nontumor lung or frozen PBMC was sequenced unsorted. The donors were approximately 65 patients with non-small cell lung cancer that was early-stage and untreated. Carried by each TCR cDNA molecule was a unique molecular identifier. Via MiXCR, TCRdb re-called the 5' RACE reads, giving one row per CDR3 protein. Among about 75,000 distinct CDR3 sequences listed, roughly 14% were seen once. This clonotype occurred many times. The specimen comprised PBMCs, sampled at surgery. The clonotype was recovered from a male donor with early-stage non-small cell lung cancer.

In nucleotides, the CDR3 is TGCGCCAGCAGCCTCGGACTTGCGTCAGATACGCAGTATTTT. The encoded protein is CASSLGLASDTQYF. The chain couples TRBV5-1 to TRBJ2-3; weak D call: TRBD2 (5 bases). Germline CDR1 reads SGHRS; CDR2 reads YFSETQ. This CDR3 comprises 14 residues. Trimming shortened V by 4 bases and J by 4 bases, and 13 bases separated the two germline ends.